This paragraph reports one TCR beta chain. Its antigen is unidentified. This CDR3 is 13 amino acids long. The germline CDR1 and CDR2 sequences are MNHNY and SVGAGI (reference sequence). Between the trimmed V and J ends, which lost 8 bases and 0 bases, there was a span of 11 bases. Produced via immunoSEQ multiplex PCR; TCRdb's table is partial and in-frame only. The sample contains about 380 clones, roughly 63% of which appear only once. The source of the sample is a study of coeliac disease. Study context: Coeliac patients had newly diagnosed active disease, refractory type I disease, or gluten-free diet control.

Study-level results: The authors considered this approach unsuitable for unbiased detection of gliadin-specific T cells. Few TRB amino acid sequences were shared between samples; most were unique. Intraepithelial and lamina propria fractions were not highly pure.

V is TRBV6-6 and J is TRBJ2-7; D might be TRBD2 (5 bases). The receptor was isolated from a woman aged 50 to 60 with celiac disease on a gluten-free diet. The specimen sequenced was intraepithelial lymphocytes from the gut. The CDR3 DNA sequence: TGTGCCAGCGGACTCGGGAACTCCTACGAGCAGTACTTC. Translated: CASGLGNSYEQYF.